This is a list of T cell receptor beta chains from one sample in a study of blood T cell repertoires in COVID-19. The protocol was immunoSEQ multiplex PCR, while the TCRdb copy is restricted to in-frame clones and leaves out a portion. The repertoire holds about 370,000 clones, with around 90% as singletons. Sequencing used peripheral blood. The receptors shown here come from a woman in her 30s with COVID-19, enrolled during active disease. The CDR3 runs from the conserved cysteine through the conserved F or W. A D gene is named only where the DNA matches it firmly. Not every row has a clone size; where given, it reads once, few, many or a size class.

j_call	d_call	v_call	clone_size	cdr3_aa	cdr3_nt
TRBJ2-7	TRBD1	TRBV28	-	CASRINPTGVEQYF	TGTGCCAGCAGAATAAACCCCACAGGGGTCGAGCAGTACTTC
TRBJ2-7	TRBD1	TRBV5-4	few	CASSLAGTGGVEQYF	TGTGCCAGCAGCTTGGCTGGGACAGGGGGGGTCGAGCAGTACTTC
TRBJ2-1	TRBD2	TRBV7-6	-	CASSLSWAGGASSYNEQFF	TGTGCCAGCAGCTTAAGCTGGGCGGGAGGGGCGAGCTCCTACAATGAGCAGTTCTTC
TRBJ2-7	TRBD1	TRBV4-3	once	CASSRVTGVADEQYF	TGCGCCAGCAGCCGAGTGACAGGGGTGGCGGACGAGCAGTACTTC
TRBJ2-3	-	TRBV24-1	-	CATSDLGLFDTQYF	TGTGCCACCAGTGATTTGGGGCTTTTCGATACGCAGTATTTT
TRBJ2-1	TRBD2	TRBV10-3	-	CAITPGTSRINEQFF	TGTGCCATCACCCCCGGGACTAGCCGTATCAATGAGCAGTTCTTC
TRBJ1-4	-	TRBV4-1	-	CASSQGAPTTNEKLFF	TGCGCCAGCAGCCAAGGGGCCCCCACAACTAATGAAAAACTGTTTTTT
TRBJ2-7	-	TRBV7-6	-	CASSLGESGLGYEQYF	TGTGCCAGCAGCTTAGGCGAAAGCGGATTGGGCTACGAGCAGTACTTC
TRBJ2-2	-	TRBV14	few	CASSQDKGLPNTGELFF	TGTGCCAGCAGCCAAGATAAGGGGCTACCTAACACCGGGGAGCTGTTTTTT
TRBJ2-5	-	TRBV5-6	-	CASSSTIQETQYF	TGTGCCAGCAGCTCCACTATACAAGAGACCCAGTACTTC
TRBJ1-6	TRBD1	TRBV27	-	CASTQGGLNSPLHF	TGTGCCAGCACCCAGGGGGGACTTAATTCACCCCTCCACTTT
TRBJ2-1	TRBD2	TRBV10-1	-	CASSESGLASYNEQFF	TGCGCCAGCAGTGAATCGGGACTAGCGTCGTACAATGAGCAGTTCTTC
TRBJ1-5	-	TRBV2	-	CASSDPDQPQHF	TGTGCCAGCAGTGACCCCGATCAGCCCCAGCATTTT
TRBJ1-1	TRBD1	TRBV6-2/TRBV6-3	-	CASSRRGTGEVNTEAFF	TGTGCCAGCAGCCGGCGGGGGACAGGGGAGGTAAACACTGAAGCTTTCTTT
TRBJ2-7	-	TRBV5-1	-	CASSPIARGTSLRLYEQYF	TGCGCCAGCAGCCCGATCGCCAGGGGTACGAGTCTGAGGCTCTACGAGCAGTACTTC
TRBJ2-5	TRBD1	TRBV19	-	CATGHRGLGETQYF	TGTGCCACCGGCCACAGGGGGCTAGGAGAGACCCAGTACTTC
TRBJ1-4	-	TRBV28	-	CASSLFQYYEEKLFF	TGTGCCAGCAGTTTATTCCAGTACTATGAAGAAAAACTGTTTTTT
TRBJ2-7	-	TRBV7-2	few	CASSLVAQINPLEQYF	TGTGCCAGCAGCTTAGTGGCACAGATTAATCCCCTCGAGCAGTACTTC
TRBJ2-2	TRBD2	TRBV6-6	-	CASLAGETGELFF	TGTGCCTCCCTAGCGGGAGAAACCGGGGAGCTGTTTTTT
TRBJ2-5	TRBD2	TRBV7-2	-	CASSLVRPSGTQDF	TGTGCCAGCAGCTTAGTGCGGCCTAGCGGGACCCAGGACTTC
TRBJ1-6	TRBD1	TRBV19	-	CASSIGQGAYNSPLHF	TGTGCCAGTAGTATTGGACAGGGGGCCTATAATTCACCCCTCCACTTT
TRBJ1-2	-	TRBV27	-	CASSSRRQENYGYTF	TGTGCCAGCTCCTCTAGGAGACAGGAAAACTATGGCTACACCTTC
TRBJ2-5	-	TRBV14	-	CASSQVQQETQYF	TGTGCCAGCAGCCAAGTCCAACAAGAGACCCAGTACTTC
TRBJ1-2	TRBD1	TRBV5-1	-	CASSYGQGDPGYTF	TGCGCCAGCAGCTACGGACAGGGGGATCCTGGCTACACCTTC
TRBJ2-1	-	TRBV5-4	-	CASSFISEVYEQFF	TGTGCCAGCAGCTTCATTAGCGAGGTCTATGAGCAGTTCTTC
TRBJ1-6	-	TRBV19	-	CASSIGGDSPLHF	TGTGCCAGTAGTATAGGCGGAGATTCACCCCTCCACTTT
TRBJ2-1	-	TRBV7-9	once	CASSMEGGPYNEQFF	TGTGCCAGCAGCATGGAGGGGGGGCCATACAATGAGCAGTTCTTC
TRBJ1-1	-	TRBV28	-	CASSSGNTEAFF	TGTGCCAGCAGTTCAGGGAACACTGAAGCTTTCTTT
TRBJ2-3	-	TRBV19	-	CASSSGTSGSTDTQYF	TGTGCCAGTAGTTCTGGAACCAGCGGGAGCACAGATACGCAGTATTTT
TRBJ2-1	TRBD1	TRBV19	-	CASSQIQGNEQFF	TGTGCCAGTAGTCAAATACAGGGGAATGAGCAGTTCTTC
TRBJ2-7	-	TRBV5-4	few	CASSHDRGPYEQYF	TGTGCCAGCAGCCACGATAGGGGTCCCTACGAGCAGTACTTC
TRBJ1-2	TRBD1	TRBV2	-	CAARQGAGYGYTF	TGTGCCGCTAGACAGGGGGCAGGCTATGGCTACACCTTC
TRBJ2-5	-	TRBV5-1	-	CASSRTERVPGTQYF	TGCGCCAGCAGTAGGACAGAGAGAGTTCCGGGGACCCAGTACTTC
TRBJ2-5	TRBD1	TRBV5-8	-	CASSTGQGSPQETQYF	TGTGCCAGCAGCACCGGACAGGGCAGCCCGCAAGAGACCCAGTACTTC
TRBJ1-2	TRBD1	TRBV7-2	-	CASSSITTGTAYEGYTF	TGTGCCAGCAGCTCAATAACTACCGGGACAGCCTACGAGGGCTACACCTTC
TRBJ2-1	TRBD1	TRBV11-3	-	CASSRLGQGATEQFF	TGTGCCAGCAGCAGACTTGGACAGGGGGCCACTGAGCAGTTCTTC
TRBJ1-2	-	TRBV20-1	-	CSAIPYYTF	TGCAGTGCCATTCCCTACTACACCTTC
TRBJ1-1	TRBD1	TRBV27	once	CASSPQGQGLLKAFF	TGTGCCAGCAGTCCTCAAGGACAGGGTTTGCTGAAAGCTTTCTTT
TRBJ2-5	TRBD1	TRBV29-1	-	CSTLEIRDRGLRETQYF	TGCAGCACTCTAGAAATCCGGGACAGGGGGCTCCGGGAGACCCAGTACTTC
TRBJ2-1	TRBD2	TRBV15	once	CATSRVAGAFYNEQFF	TGTGCCACCAGCAGAGTTGCGGGAGCGTTCTACAATGAGCAGTTCTTC
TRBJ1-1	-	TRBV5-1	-	CASSLAAGPPVRNTEAFF	TGCGCCAGCAGCTTGGCTGCGGGACCGCCGGTGAGGAACACTGAAGCTTTCTTT
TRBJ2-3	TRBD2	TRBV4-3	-	CASSPGGRGTDTQYF	TGCGCCAGCAGCCCCGGGGGGAGGGGCACAGATACGCAGTATTTT
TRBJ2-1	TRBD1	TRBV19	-	CASSLGAGGSSYNEQFF	TGTGCCAGTTCCCTAGGCGCAGGGGGCTCCTCCTACAATGAGCAGTTCTTC
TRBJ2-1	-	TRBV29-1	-	CSAGTSGFGEQFF	TGCAGCGCCGGAACAAGCGGGTTTGGTGAGCAGTTCTTC
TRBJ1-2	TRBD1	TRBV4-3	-	CASSQKTGGPYGYTF	TGCGCCAGCAGCCAGAAAACAGGGGGTCCCTATGGCTACACCTTC
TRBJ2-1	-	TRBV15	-	CATSRDQGLEYNEQFF	TGTGCCACCAGCAGAGATCAGGGACTGGAGTACAATGAGCAGTTCTTC